Below, 32 T cell receptor beta chains from the same sample are listed, as sequenced in a study of T cell responses to AZD1222 COVID-19 vaccine. Sequenced by immunoSEQ multiplex PCR; TCRdb stores in-frame clones only, minus some. The sample includes fewer than 150,000 clones, 90% of them seen just once. The input for sequencing was peripheral blood, taken on day 0 of AZD1222 vaccination. Every receptor here comes from an adult in good health.

V gene TRBV11-1 combines with J gene TRBJ2-1; TRBD1 agrees at 9 bases. The CDR3 is made up of 13 amino acids. V gave up 8 bases and J gave up 6 bases; unmatched junction bases: 5. Germline V gene lookup returns CDR1 SGHAT and CDR2 FQDESV (reference sequence). The CDR3 protein is CASGTGRSNEQFF. The CDR3 nucleotides are TGTGCCAGCGGGACAGGGAGAAGCAATGAGCAGTTCTTC.

The gene calls are TRBV20-1 and TRBJ1-5; 7 bases match TRBD1. V shed 4 bases and J 2 bases; nucleotides not matched to a gene: 8. There are 15 residues in the CDR3. Germline values: CDR1 DFQATT, CDR2 SNEGSKA (reference sequence). The CDR3 region has the DNA TGCAGTGCTATTGAGACAGGGACGGGCAATCAGCCCCAGCATTTT. This encodes CSAIETGTGNQPQHF.

The V call is TRBV27, the J call TRBJ1-1; D gene unclear. The length of the CDR3 is 15 residues. Germline CDR1 reads MNHEY; CDR2 reads SMNVEV (reference sequence). V lost 1 base, J lost 0 bases, and 9 bases lay in between. The CDR3 nucleotides read TGTGCCAGCAGTTTATTTAGCCAGATGAACACTGAAGCTTTCTTT. It translates to CASSLFSQMNTEAFF.

This sequence joins TRBV11-3 and TRBJ2-7; D gene unclear. This CDR3 comprises 14 residues. Trimming took off 1 base at V and 2 bases at J, with 9 bases between the two ends. Germline lookup yields CDR1 SGHNT and CDR2 YENEEA. CDR3 in amino acids: CASSLVVATYEQYF. The CDR3 DNA follows: TGTGCCAGCAGCTTAGTAGTAGCAACCTACGAGCAGTACTTC.

The chain has TRBV24-1 and TRBJ2-5, with 11 nucleotides matching TRBD1. The junction had 10 bases not matched to a gene; V was cut back by 4 bases and J by 1 base. This CDR3 spans 18 amino acids. Germline assignment: CDR1 KGHDR and CDR2 SFDVKD. The CDR3 DNA sequence: TGTGCCACCAGTGACCACTTCGGACAGGGGGCGATCCAAGAGACCCAGTACTTC. Translation gives CATSDHFGQGAIQETQYF.

This clone has only one observation. This sequence joins TRBV6-5 and TRBJ1-1; TRBD1 matches at 11 bases. J gave up 6 bases and V 6 bases, and 9 bases lay outside the gene matches. The CDR3 loop spans 15 amino acids. Germline V lookup: CDR1 MNHEY, CDR2 SVGAGI. CDR3 in DNA: TGTGCCAGCAGCCTCCGGACAGGGGGCATACCTGAAGCTTTCTTT. It is translated as CASSLRTGGIPEAFF.

The chain recombines TRBV7-8 with TRBJ1-6; D is possibly TRBD1 (6 bases). Germline V CDR1 and CDR2: SGHVS, FQNEAQ. V was clipped by 2 bases and J by 0 bases, with 17 bases between them. The CDR3 totals 19 residues. The CDR3 spells CASSLYLGGGGSYNSPLHF. CDR3 DNA: TGTGCCAGCAGCTTATATCTTGGGGGGGGCGGCTCCTATAATTCACCCCTCCACTTT.

This clone appeared once. The chain links TRBV10-3 to TRBJ2-5, with D tentatively TRBD2 (5 bases). The ends were cut back, 4 bases at V and 5 bases at J, with 17 bases in the middle. Germline V gives CDR1 ENHRY, CDR2 SYGVKD. This CDR3 is 15 amino acids long. CDR3 nucleotides: TGTGCCATCAGTGTCAGCTACGGGATTATGGAGACCCAGTACTTC. It yields the protein CAISVSYGIMETQYF.

In the case of this clone: Different DNA sequences within this sample yield the same CDR3. This rearrangement joins TRBV5-1 to TRBJ1-3; no reliable D call. CDR1 is SGHRS and CDR2 is YFSETQ in the germline V gene. The CDR3 sequence is 14 residues long. The V gene lost 0 bases and the J gene lost 0 bases, with 4 bases spanning the gap. The CDR3 DNA reads TGCGCCAGCAGCTTGGATCTCTCTGGAAACACCATATATTTT. The encoded protein is CASSLDLSGNTIYF.

The rearrangement uses TRBV4-1 and TRBJ2-1; 10 bases fit TRBD2. Trimming took 0 bases from V and 9 from J; bases not matched to a gene: 14. There are 18 residues in the CDR3. Germline lookup yields CDR1 MGHRA and CDR2 YSYEKL. The DNA for the CDR3 is TGCGCCAGCAGCCAAGAAGGTGGGGCTAGCGGGAGCACCGGTGAGCAGTTCTTC. Protein sequence: CASSQEGGASGSTGEQFF.

The table lists this clone with a few counts. The chain combines TRBV6-6 with TRBJ2-5; no clear D gene. Germline CDR1 and CDR2: MNHNY and SVGAGI (reference sequence). The CDR3 runs 13 residues. V was clipped by 6 bases and J by 4 bases, with 12 bases between them. The CDR3 sequence: CASRARARETQYF. In DNA form, the CDR3 reads TGTGCCAGCAGGGCCCGGGCACGAGAGACCCAGTACTTC.

The J gene is TRBJ2-3, the V gene TRBV2, with D tentatively TRBD2 (7 bases). In germline, CDR1 is SNHLY, CDR2 FYNNEI. Trimming shortened V by 2 bases and J by 6 bases, and 12 bases separated the two germline ends. The CDR3 is 14 amino acids. This chain's CDR3 is CASSERGAYDTQYF. The CDR3 region has the DNA TGTGCCAGCAGTGAACGGGGGGCATACGATACGCAGTATTTT.

This chain links TRBV6-5 with TRBJ1-1, with a tentative D call TRBD1 (6 bases). V shed 10 bases and J shed 0 bases, with 15 bases lying between them. The germline V gene has CDR1 MNHEY and CDR2 SVGAGI. The length of the CDR3 is 14 residues. The DNA for the CDR3 is TGTGCCACCCAAAAAGGACAGATGAACACTGAAGCTTTCTTT. Its translation: CATQKGQMNTEAFF.

The genes are TRBV14 and TRBJ1-2; TRBD1 agrees at 8 bases. Germline lookup yields CDR1 SGHDN and CDR2 FVKESK. V lost 4 bases and J lost 3; bases outside the gene matches: 7. The CDR3 length is 15 residues. CDR3 DNA sequence: TGTGCCAGCAGCCCCTTGACAGGGGCGGACTATGGCTACACCTTC. It codes for CASSPLTGADYGYTF. The whole variable domain, filled in from reference TRBV14 and TRBJ1-2, reads EAGVTQFPSHSVIEKGQTVTLRCDPISGHDNLYWYRRVMGKEIKFLLHFVKESKQDESGMPNNRFLAERTGGTYSTLKVQPAELEDSGVYFCASSPLTGADYGYTFGSGTRLTVV.

This chain links TRBV5-4 with TRBJ2-7, with D uncertain. The CDR3 covers 14 residues. Germline lookup yields CDR1 SGHNT and CDR2 YYREEE (reference sequence). V was clipped by 0 bases and J by 1 base, with 8 bases between them. The CDR3, as DNA: TGTGCCAGCAGCTTGGCCGTCGGATCCTACGAGCAGTACTTC. Protein product: CASSLAVGSYEQYF.

This clone was seen more than once but under ten times. The chain uses TRBV18 and TRBJ2-1; D unresolved. Germline V gene sequence: CDR1 KGHSH, CDR2 LQKENI. Trimming cost V 7 bases and J 4 bases, with 17 bases left between them. This CDR3 spans 15 amino acids. The CDR3 sequence: CASYPGPSLYNEQFF. As DNA, the CDR3 is TGTGCCAGCTATCCCGGTCCCAGCCTGTACAATGAGCAGTTCTTC.

This chain uses TRBV11-3 with TRBJ2-1; 10 bases align to TRBD1. The V gene end was trimmed by 5 bases and the J gene end by 5 bases; junction bases not matched to a gene: 9. Germline CDR1 and CDR2: SGHNT and YENEEA. The CDR3 totals 16 residues. The CDR3 reads CASSIRPGQGHNEQFF. The CDR3, as DNA: TGTGCCAGCAGCATTAGACCGGGACAGGGGCACAATGAGCAGTTCTTC.

This chain joins TRBV7-6 and TRBJ2-7; no firm D call. Germline-derived CDR1 and CDR2 are SGHVS and FNYEAQ. CDR3 size: 16 residues. V was trimmed by 0 bases and J by 2 bases, leaving 14 bases between them. As DNA, the CDR3 is TGTGCCAGCAGCTTAGCAGTCTCAGCTGCCGCCTACGAGCAGTACTTC. It codes for CASSLAVSAAAYEQYF.

The chain recombines TRBV27 with TRBJ2-1; tentatively, D is TRBD1 or TRBD2 (5 bases each). V lost 3 bases and J lost 6, with 12 bases in between. The CDR3 is 14 residues long. CDR1 is MNHEY and CDR2 is SMNVEV in the germline V gene (reference sequence). This CDR3 is CASSLLAGSNEQFF. In DNA, the CDR3 is TGTGCCAGCAGTTTGCTAGCAGGGAGCAATGAGCAGTTCTTC.

This chain links TRBV18 with TRBJ1-6, with TRBD1 identical over 8 bases. Germline values: CDR1 KGHSH, CDR2 LQKENI. This CDR3 is built from 15 residues. Trimming cost V 3 bases and J 7 bases; bases outside gene matches: 5. The CDR3 coding sequence is TGTGCCAGCTCACCGGAGGGACAGGCAAATTCACCCCTCCACTTT. Translation gives CASSPEGQANSPLHF.

This sequence joins TRBV7-8 and TRBJ2-2, with a weak D call TRBD1 (5 bases). V lost 5 bases and J 5 bases, leaving 18 bases between the germline ends. The CDR3 has 16 residues. Per the germline V gene, CDR1 is SGHVS and CDR2 is FQNEAQ. The CDR3 region has the DNA TGTGCCAGCAGCCACTCTTGGCAGGGTAGTACCGGGGAGCTGTTTTTT. Its protein is CASSHSWQGSTGELFF.

V and J are TRBV28 and TRBJ2-3, with TRBD1 identical over 11 bases. The CDR3 sequence is 18 residues long. Germline values: CDR1 MDHEN, CDR2 SYDVKM. V was pared by 5 bases and J by 0 bases, with 10 bases of the junction left unmatched. For the CDR3, the DNA is TGTGCCAGCAGTCCCGGACAGGGGGCTTTAACTAGCACAGATACGCAGTATTTT. The encoded protein is CASSPGQGALTSTDTQYF.

The J gene is TRBJ2-4, the V gene TRBV19, with 9 bases matching TRBD2. CDR1 and CDR2 (germline): LNHDA, SQIVND (reference sequence). The CDR3 length is 13 residues. V gave up 7 bases and J gave up 7 bases; unmatched junction bases: 5. Written as DNA, the CDR3 is TGTGCCAGTAACGAGCTAGCGGGGAACATTCAGTACTTC. This translates into CASNELAGNIQYF.

The chain recombines TRBV21-1 with TRBJ2-5; the table gives TRBD2 as D, unverified against the DNA. TRBV21-1 is noted as a pseudogene. The CDR3 has 16 amino acids. CDR3 residues: CASSKALSGGGQTQYF. The CDR3 region has the DNA TGTGCCAGCAGCAAAGCCCTCTCGGGAGGGGGTCAGACCCAGTACTTC.

This clone was seen more than once but under ten times. This chain joins TRBV7-9 and TRBJ1-1; D might be TRBD1 (5 bases). Trimming took off 9 bases at V and 4 bases at J, with 12 bases between the two ends. Germline CDR1 is SEHNR and CDR2 is FQNEAQ (reference sequence). The CDR3 runs to 12 residues. CDR3 DNA: TGTGCCAGTCACCCAGGGACCACTGAAGCTTTCTTT. Its translation: CASHPGTTEAFF.

The chain uses TRBV9 and TRBJ2-1; 8 bases are a match to TRBD2. The CDR3 runs to 15 residues. V shed 2 bases and J 9 bases; nucleotides not matched to a gene: 10. From germline, CDR1 is SGDLS and CDR2 YYNGEE. CDR3 coding DNA: TGTGCCAGCAGCGTTACGGGCCCGGGGGGGACTGAGCAGTTCTTC. Its protein is CASSVTGPGGTEQFF.

The J gene is TRBJ2-7, the V gene TRBV11-2; no clear D. CDR3 size: 14 residues. Between the trimmed V and J ends, which lost 0 bases and 3 bases, there was a span of 9 bases. Germline V lookup: CDR1 SGHAT, CDR2 FQNNGV. The DNA of the CDR3 is TGTGCCAGCAGCTTAGATCCGGGCAACTACGAGCAGTACTTC. Translation gives CASSLDPGNYEQYF.

The chain employs TRBV6-1 and TRBJ2-2; TRBD2 matches 9 bases. Germline trimming cut 0 bases from V and 0 bases from J; bases unmatched to any gene: 5. The CDR3 has 18 amino acids. Germline CDR1 is MNHNS and CDR2 is SASEGT. CDR3 nucleotides: TGTGCCAGCAGTGAAGCGGTAGCGGGGGCCGCGAACACCGGGGAGCTGTTTTTT. Its protein is CASSEAVAGAANTGELFF.

The V gene is TRBV6-2 or TRBV6-3, the J gene TRBJ2-3, with a possible D match to TRBD2 (6 bases). Per the germline V gene, CDR1 is MNHEY and CDR2 is SVGEGT. V shed 4 bases and J shed 1 base, with 15 bases lying between them. The CDR3 loop spans 16 amino acids. The CDR3 sequence: CASSSRGTPGTDTQYF. CDR3 sequence (DNA): TGTGCCAGCAGTTCCCGAGGGACTCCGGGCACAGATACGCAGTATTTT.

This sequence joins TRBV5-6 and TRBJ1-1; the match to TRBD1 covers 11 bases. The ends lost 0 bases at V and 4 bases at J; junction bases unmatched: 5. Per germline, CDR1 SGHDT and CDR2 YYEEEE. The CDR3 spans 16 residues. The CDR3 nucleotides are TGTGCCAGCAGCTTGGGGACAGGGGGCTTAGTCACTGAAGCTTTCTTT. Amino acid sequence: CASSLGTGGLVTEAFF. The whole variable domain, remainder taken from reference TRBV5-6 and TRBJ1-1, is DAGVTQSPTHLIKTRGQQVTLRCSPKSGHDTVSWYQQALGQGPQFIFQYYEEEERQRGNFPDRFSGHQFPNYSSELNVNALLLGDSALYLCASSLGTGGLVTEAFFGQGTRLTVV.

This chain uses TRBV30 with TRBJ2-2; no definite D call. The CDR3 runs 11 residues. Germline CDR1 GTSNPN, CDR2 SVGIG (reference sequence). V shed 2 bases and J shed 7 bases, with 5 bases lying between them. The CDR3 sequence: CAWSRNGELFF. CDR3 nucleotides: TGTGCCTGGAGTCGTAACGGGGAGCTGTTTTTT.

This rearrangement joins TRBV5-5 to TRBJ1-5; 7 nucleotides match TRBD1. The CDR3 loop spans 15 amino acids. V gave up 0 bases and J gave up 5 bases; unmatched junction bases: 5. Germline V CDR1 and CDR2: SGHKS, YYEKEE (reference sequence). DNA of the CDR3: TGTGCCAGCAGCTTGGAAGGGACAGCTTATCAGCCCCAGCATTTT. It codes for CASSLEGTAYQPQHF.